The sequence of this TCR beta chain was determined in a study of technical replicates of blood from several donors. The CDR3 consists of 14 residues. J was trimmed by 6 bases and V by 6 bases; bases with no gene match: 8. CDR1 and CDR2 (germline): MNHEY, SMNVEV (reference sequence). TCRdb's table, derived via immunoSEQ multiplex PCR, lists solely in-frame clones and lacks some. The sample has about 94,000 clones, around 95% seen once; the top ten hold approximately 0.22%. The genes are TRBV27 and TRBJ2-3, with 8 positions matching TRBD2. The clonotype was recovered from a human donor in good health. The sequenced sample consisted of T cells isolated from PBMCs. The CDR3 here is CASRGLGEGDTQYF. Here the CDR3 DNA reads TGTGCCAGCAGGGGACTAGGAGAAGGGGATACGCAGTATTTT.